Each of the 8 T cell receptor beta chains below was sequenced from the same sample in a study of blood T cell repertoires in COVID-19. Sequencing used immunoSEQ multiplex PCR; TCRdb keeps in-frame clones, though not all of them. The sample lists approximately 200,000 clones; 84% were seen once. Sequencing input: peripheral blood. These receptors came from an elderly woman with COVID-19, enrolled during active disease.

This clone was counted a few times. This chain uses TRBV15 with TRBJ2-1; D possibly corresponds to TRBD2 (5 bases). The germline V gene encodes CDR1 LNHNV and CDR2 YYDKDF (reference sequence). There are 16 residues in the CDR3. Trimming cost V 0 bases and J 0 bases, with 9 bases left between them. The CDR3 region has the DNA TGTGCCACCAGCAGAGATCGAGGGAGCTCCTACAATGAGCAGTTCTTC. Translation gives CATSRDRGSSYNEQFF.

V gene TRBV7-3 combines with J gene TRBJ2-1; 7 bases agree with TRBD2. The trim removed 5 bases at V and 4 bases at J, leaving 2 bases unmatched. The CDR3 contains 13 residues. Germline loops: CDR1 SGHTA, CDR2 FQGTGA. The CDR3: CASSLAEYNEQFF. In nucleotides, the CDR3 is TGTGCCAGCAGCCTAGCGGAATACAATGAGCAGTTCTTC.

This clone has ten or more counts. The chain links TRBV27 to TRBJ1-5; TRBD1 aligns across 9 bases. The germline V gene has CDR1 MNHEY and CDR2 SMNVEV (reference sequence). V dropped 6 bases and J dropped 1; count of bases not matched to a gene: 10. This CDR3 has 17 residues. The CDR3 spells CASRPGQGFGSNQPQHF. The DNA of the CDR3 is TGTGCCAGCAGGCCGGGACAGGGCTTTGGGAGCAATCAGCCCCAGCATTTT.

The CDR3 sequence is CATSDLLTGELFF. Written as DNA, the CDR3 is TGTGCCACCAGTGATTTGCTTACCGGGGAGCTGTTTTTT. The rearrangement links TRBV24-1 to TRBJ2-2; unclear D gene. Trimming took 0 bases from V and 5 from J, leaving 3 bases between them. Germline CDR1 is KGHDR and CDR2 is SFDVKD. This CDR3 contains 13 residues.

The rearrangement links TRBV3-1 (or the pseudogene TRBV3-2) to TRBJ2-3; 11 bases match TRBD2. Germline V gives CDR1 LGHDT, CDR2 YNNKEL (reference sequence). With 4 bases clipped from V and 2 bases from J, the junction kept 11 bases outside the gene matches. The CDR3 extends over 18 amino acids. The CDR3 sequence: CASSLRALAGGATDTQYF. The CDR3 coding sequence is TGTGCCAGCAGCCTCCGGGCTCTAGCGGGGGGAGCCACAGATACGCAGTATTTT.

The chain combines TRBV12-3 or TRBV12-4 with TRBJ2-1; tentative D call: TRBD2 (5 bases). There are 12 residues in the CDR3. V lost 6 bases, J lost 6 bases, and 9 bases lay in between. The CDR3 region has the DNA TGTGCCAGCAGATCCAGCGGCAATGAGCAGTTCTTC. Translation gives CASRSSGNEQFF.

The rearrangement uses TRBV6-5 and TRBJ2-1; D is undetermined. V shed 6 bases and J shed 6 bases, with 6 bases lying between them. Germline V gives CDR1 MNHEY, CDR2 SVGAGI. This CDR3 contains 11 residues. CDR3 loop: CASSLRNEQFF. The CDR3 DNA reads TGTGCCAGCAGCCTCCGCAATGAGCAGTTCTTC.

The CDR3 coding sequence is TGCAGCGCCAGGACAGGGGAGGCCGGGGAGCTGTTTTTT. Protein product: CSARTGEAGELFF. This chain connects TRBV29-1 to TRBJ2-2; 9 nucleotides agree with TRBD1. CDR3 length equals 13 residues. Germline CDR1 is SQVTM and CDR2 is ANQGSEA. Unmatched junction bases numbered 6, after V lost 7 bases and J lost 6 bases.